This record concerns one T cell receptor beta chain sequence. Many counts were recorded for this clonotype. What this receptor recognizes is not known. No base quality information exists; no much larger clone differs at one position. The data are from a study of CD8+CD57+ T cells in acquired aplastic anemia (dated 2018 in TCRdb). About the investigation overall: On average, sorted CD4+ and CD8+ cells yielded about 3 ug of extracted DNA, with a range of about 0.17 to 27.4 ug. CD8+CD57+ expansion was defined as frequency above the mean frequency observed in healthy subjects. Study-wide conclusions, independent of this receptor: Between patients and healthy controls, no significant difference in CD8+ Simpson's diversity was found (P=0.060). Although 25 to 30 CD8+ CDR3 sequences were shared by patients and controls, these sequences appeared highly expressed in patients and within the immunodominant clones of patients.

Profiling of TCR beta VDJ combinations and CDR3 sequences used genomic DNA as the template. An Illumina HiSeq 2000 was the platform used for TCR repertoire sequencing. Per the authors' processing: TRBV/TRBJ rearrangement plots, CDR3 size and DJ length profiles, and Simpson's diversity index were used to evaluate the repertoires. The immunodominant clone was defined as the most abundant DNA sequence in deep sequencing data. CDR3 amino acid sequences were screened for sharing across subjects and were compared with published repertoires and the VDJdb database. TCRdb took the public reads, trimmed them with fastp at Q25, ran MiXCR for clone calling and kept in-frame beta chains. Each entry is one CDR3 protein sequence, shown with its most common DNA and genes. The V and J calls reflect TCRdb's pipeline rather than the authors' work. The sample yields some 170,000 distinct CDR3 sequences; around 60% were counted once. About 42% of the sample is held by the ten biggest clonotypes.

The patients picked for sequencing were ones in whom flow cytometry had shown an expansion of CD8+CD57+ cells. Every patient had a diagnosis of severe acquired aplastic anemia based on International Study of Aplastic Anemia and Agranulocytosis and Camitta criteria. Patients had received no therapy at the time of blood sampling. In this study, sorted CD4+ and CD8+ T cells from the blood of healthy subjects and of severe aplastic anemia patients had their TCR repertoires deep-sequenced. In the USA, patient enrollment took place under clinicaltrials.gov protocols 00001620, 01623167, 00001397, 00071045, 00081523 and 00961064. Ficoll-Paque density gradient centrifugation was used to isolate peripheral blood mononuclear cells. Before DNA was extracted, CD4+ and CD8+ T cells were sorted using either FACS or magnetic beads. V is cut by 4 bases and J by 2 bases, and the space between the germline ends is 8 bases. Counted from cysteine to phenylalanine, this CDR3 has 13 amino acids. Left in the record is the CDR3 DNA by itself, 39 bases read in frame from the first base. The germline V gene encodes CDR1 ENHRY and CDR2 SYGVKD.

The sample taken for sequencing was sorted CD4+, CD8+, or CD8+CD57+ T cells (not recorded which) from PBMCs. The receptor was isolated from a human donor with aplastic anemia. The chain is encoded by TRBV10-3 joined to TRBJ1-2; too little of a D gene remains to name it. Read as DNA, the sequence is TGTGCCATCAGTGGAGGTCAGAACTATGGCTACACCTTC. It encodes CAISGGQNYGYTF.